The 14 T cell receptor beta chains in this list originate from one sample, sequenced in a study of shared clonotypes between healthy human individuals. Profiled with immunoSEQ multiplex PCR; TCRdb holds only in-frame clones, not every one. The table includes 450,000 to 500,000 clones, over 70% detected once. Sequenced input: PBMCs. These receptors were obtained from a woman between 40 and 50 years old in good health. Some clones in this sample may be carry-over from other donors' samples.

Details on this clone: Compared with germline, one end of the junction differs, possibly owing to a read error. This chain uses TRBV7-7 with TRBJ2-2; D is undetermined. CDR1 is SSHAT, CDR2 FNYEAQ, per germline (reference sequence). The CDR3 spans 16 residues. In DNA form, the CDR3 reads TGTGCTAGCAGCCCCCGCCGCTTAGGGAACACCGGGGAGCTGTTTTTT. Amino acid sequence: CASSPRRLGNTGELFF.

This clone was counted a few times. It is likely a read error: a sequence one base away is far more abundant. Other DNA variants within this sample encode the same CDR3. This chain connects TRBV30 to TRBJ2-1; 13 nucleotides agree with TRBD2. Trimming removed 0 bases from V and 10 bases from J; junction bases left unmatched: 6. This CDR3 has 15 residues. Germline CDR1 is GTSNPN and CDR2 is SVGIG (reference sequence). DNA for the CDR3: TGTGCCTGGAGTGTACTCGGGACTAGCGGGACCGAGCAGTTCTTC. Translated, it gives CAWSVLGTSGTEQFF.

This clone showed up just once. It differs at one base from a far larger clone, so likely a read error. V gene TRBV11-2 combines with J gene TRBJ1-5; D gene uncertain. The CDR3 totals 15 residues. V was clipped by 6 bases and J by 2 bases, with 14 bases between them. Germline CDR1 and CDR2: SGHAT and FQNNGV. In nucleotides, the CDR3 is TGTGCCAGCAGTAACGGGCAACCGGGCAATCAGCCCCAGCATTTT. Residues: CASSNGQPGNQPQHF.

This chain links TRBV7-9 with TRBJ1-4; TRBD1 matches 8 bases. V lost 7 bases and J lost 5; bases outside the gene matches: 12. Germline V gene data show CDR1 as SEHNR and CDR2 as FQNEAQ (reference sequence). This CDR3 comprises 16 residues. CDR3 bases: TGTGCCAGCACCTCATTTCCGGGACAGGAGAATGAAAAACTGTTTTTT. Protein product: CASTSFPGQENEKLFF.

The chain combines TRBV7-3 with TRBJ2-7; the match to TRBD2 covers 11 bases. Germline values: CDR1 SGHTA, CDR2 FQGTGA. The CDR3 totals 18 residues. Trimming removed 8 bases from V and 0 bases from J; junction bases left unmatched: 15. CDR3 protein: CASPHLLNSGRASYEQYF. In DNA form, the CDR3 reads TGTGCCAGCCCTCATCTTCTAAATAGCGGGAGGGCCTCCTACGAGCAGTACTTC.

This clone was observed many times. This chain connects TRBV6-1 to TRBJ1-5; TRBD1 is a possible D gene (6 bases). The CDR3 contains 15 residues. Germline V lookup: CDR1 MNHNS, CDR2 SASEGT. Between the trimmed V and J ends, which lost 5 bases and 3 bases, there was a span of 14 bases. The CDR3 loop reads CASSRSDSYNQPQHF. CDR3 nucleotides: TGTGCCAGCAGTCGCTCGGACAGTTACAATCAGCCCCAGCATTTT.

Turning to this clone: A far larger clone is one nucleotide away, so this likely arose from a read error. The chain combines TRBV5-6 with TRBJ1-1; D uncertain. The CDR3 is 16 residues long. In germline, CDR1 is SGHDT, CDR2 YYEEEE. Here the CDR3 DNA reads TGTGCCAGCAGCTTGTCGACAAGCCGGTGGAACACTGAAGCTTACTTT. Protein: CASSLSTSRWNTEAYF.

This chain connects TRBV28 to TRBJ2-4; 12 bases line up with TRBD2. The CDR3 extends over 15 amino acids. V lost 5 bases, J lost 2 bases, and 1 base stayed unmatched. CDR1 and CDR2 from the germline V gene are MDHEN and SYDVKM. The CDR3 nucleotides read TGTGCCAGCAGTGGGACTAGCGGGCCCAAAAACATTCAGTACTTC. Protein: CASSGTSGPKNIQYF.

The chain couples TRBV6-5 to TRBJ2-1, with 16 bases matching TRBD2. The germline CDR1 and CDR2 sequences are MNHEY and SVGAGI. With 2 bases clipped from V and 7 bases from J, the junction kept 2 bases outside the gene matches. The CDR3 runs 16 residues. The CDR3, as DNA: TGTGCCAGCAGTTACCAGGGACTAGCGGGAGGGAATGAGCAGTTCTTC. This encodes CASSYQGLAGGNEQFF.

Of note for this clone: Given a far larger clone just one base away, this is likely a sequencing read error. The chain carries TRBV7-3 and TRBJ2-1; D is uncertain. Germline V CDR1 and CDR2: SGHTA, FQGTGA. Trimming cost V 4 bases and J 7 bases, with 17 bases left between them. There are 15 residues in the CDR3. Here the CDR3 reads CASSSVLIGTNEQFF. CDR3 DNA sequence: TGTGCCAGCAGCTCGGTGCTAATAGGTACAAATGAGCAGTTCTTC.

This chain connects TRBV7-9 to TRBJ2-1; D possibly corresponds to TRBD2 (6 bases). Germline V gives CDR1 SEHNR, CDR2 FQNEAQ (reference sequence). CDR3 length: 12 residues. V lost 2 bases and J 9 bases, leaving 8 bases between the germline ends. CDR3 sequence reads: CASSLTSREQFF. CDR3 sequence (DNA): TGTGCCAGCAGCTTAACTAGCCGTGAGCAGTTCTTC.

As DNA, the CDR3 is TGCGCCAGCAGCCAAGATTATGGGGCTTTAGGAGAAAAACTGTTTTTT. It translates to CASSQDYGALGEKLFF. This chain connects TRBV4-3 to TRBJ1-4, with D possibly TRBD1 on 5 matching bases. The CDR3 length is 16 residues. CDR1 is LGHNA and CDR2 is YSLEER in the germline V gene. V dropped 0 bases and J dropped 8 bases, with 16 bases sitting between them.

Details on this clone: This probably arose from a read error, given a far larger clone one base away. The DNA of the CDR3 is TGTGCCAGCAGTGGACTTCCAGGGAGCGGTGAAGCTTTCTTT. It translates to CASSGLPGSGEAFF. The rearrangement uses TRBV6-1 and TRBJ1-1, with D perhaps TRBD1 (5 bases). Deletions cut 4 bases from V and 7 bases from J, with 16 bases between. Germline loops: CDR1 MNHNS, CDR2 SASEGT. The CDR3 runs 14 residues.

V gene TRBV6-5 combines with J gene TRBJ2-5; D is tentatively TRBD1 or TRBD2 (6 bases each). In germline, CDR1 is MNHEY, CDR2 SVGAGI. This CDR3 comprises 15 residues. V was shortened by 2 bases and J by 5 bases, with 15 bases between the two germline ends. The CDR3: CASSYRTGARETQYF. The CDR3 DNA follows: TGTGCCAGCAGTTACCGAACGGGGGCTCGGGAGACCCAGTACTTC.